Listed below are T cell receptor beta chains from one sample, sequenced in a study of T-cell memory formation after mild COVID-19. One entry per CDR3 protein, called by TCRdb with MiXCR from the 5' RACE reads. This sample has some 340,000 distinct CDR3 sequences, with roughly 13% found just once. The sequenced sample was PBMCs or a T cell subset sorted from them (not recorded which). The receptors were gathered from a man aged 18 to 29 who had mild COVID-19 (a few samples of this study predate the infection). Cell type and time point are not known. Both conserved end residues are part of each CDR3. The order of the fields is clone size, J gene, V gene, D gene, CDR3 protein, CDR3 DNA. D genes are given only for firm matches. The size field is filled for only some rows; it gives once, few, many or a size class.

few | TRBJ1-2 | TRBV7-8 | TRBD1 | CASSLEGTGNYGYTF | TGTGCCAGCAGCCTAGAGGGGACAGGGAACTATGGCTACACCTTC
few | TRBJ2-5 | TRBV15 | NA | CATSRGIDQETQYF | TGTGCCACCAGCAGAGGCATAGACCAAGAGACCCAGTACTTC
few | TRBJ1-6 | TRBV4-2 | NA | CASSQDLPGGLYNSPLHF | TGTGCCAGCAGCCAAGATCTACCGGGGGGACTTTATAATTCACCCCTCCACTTT
few | TRBJ2-4 | TRBV5-1 | NA | CASSDPDSPSLWDF | TGCGCCAGCAGTGACCCGGACAGCCCGAGTCTCTGGGACTTC
few | TRBJ2-6 | TRBV7-6 | TRBD1 | CASSPGQINVLTF | TGTGCCAGCAGCCCGGGACAGATCAACGTCCTGACTTTC
few | TRBJ1-1 | TRBV4-1 | NA | CASSQGGGRARAEAFF | TGCGCCAGCAGCCAAGGGGGCGGCAGGGCGAGGGCTGAAGCTTTCTTT
many | TRBJ2-5 | TRBV24-1 | TRBD2 | CATQGLDQETQYF | TGTGCCACGCAGGGACTAGACCAAGAGACCCAGTACTTC
NA | TRBJ2-1 | TRBV7-3 | NA | CASSHALLGTDNEQFF | TGTGCCAGCAGCCACGCACTACTGGGCACCGACAATGAGCAGTTCTTC
NA | TRBJ2-2 | TRBV24-1 | NA | CATSDLQASVGELFF | TGTGCCACCAGTGATTTGCAAGCCTCGGTAGGGGAGCTGTTTTTT
NA | TRBJ1-2 | TRBV9 | TRBD1 | CASSTRTGESRGGYTF | TGTGCCAGCAGCACGAGGACAGGGGAAAGTCGGGGTGGCTACACCTTC
NA | TRBJ2-3 | TRBV20-1 | TRBD2 | CSAGRGGVTDTQYF | TGCAGTGCTGGACGGGGGGGGGTCACAGATACGCAGTATTTT
few | TRBJ2-1 | TRBV12-3/TRBV12-4 | NA | CASSLGVGGEQFF | TGTGCCAGCAGTTTAGGTGTAGGGGGTGAGCAGTTCTTC
NA | TRBJ2-3 | TRBV5-4 | NA | CASSFRVPPDTQYF | TGTGCCAGCAGCTTCAGGGTCCCGCCAGATACGCAGTATTTT
few | TRBJ1-4 | TRBV2 | NA | CASSEVLGLNEKLFF | TGTGCCAGCAGTGAAGTGCTAGGGCTTAATGAAAAACTGTTTTTT
NA | TRBJ2-5 | TRBV9 | TRBD1 | CASSAQGLKETQYF | TGTGCCAGCAGCGCACAGGGGCTGAAAGAGACCCAGTACTTC
many | TRBJ2-1 | TRBV9 | NA | CASSLRLYNEQFF | TGTGCCAGCAGCCTCCGACTTTACAATGAGCAGTTCTTC
NA | TRBJ2-3 | TRBV5-1 | TRBD2 | CASSPGGTTSYTQYF | TGCGCCAGCAGCCCGGGGGGAACGACCTCCTATACGCAGTATTTT
few | TRBJ1-1 | TRBV29-1 | NA | CSVEETLEAFF | TGCAGCGTTGAAGAGACTCTTGAAGCTTTCTTT
few | TRBJ2-7 | TRBV9 | NA | CASSVAQSEGEQYF | TGTGCCAGCAGCGTAGCACAGTCCGAGGGGGAGCAGTACTTC
NA | TRBJ1-2 | TRBV3-1 | TRBD1 | CASSLGQGWWYGYTF | TGTGCCAGCAGCCTGGGACAGGGTTGGTGGTATGGCTACACCTTC
few | TRBJ2-3 | TRBV20-1 | NA | CSAVRQGGGTDTQYF | TGCAGTGCTGTAAGACAGGGAGGGGGCACAGATACGCAGTATTTT
many | TRBJ1-1 | TRBV5-1 | NA | CASSLSLRVERRSNTEAFF | TGCGCCAGCAGCTTAAGTTTGCGGGTGGAGCGACGGTCGAACACTGAAGCTTTCTTT
NA | TRBJ2-7 | TRBV4-1 | TRBD1 | CASSQAGTGKAYEQYF | TGCGCCAGCAGCCAAGCTGGGACAGGGAAGGCCTACGAGCAGTACTTC
NA | TRBJ1-2 | TRBV5-5 | NA | CASSLIAGNYGYTF | TGTGCCAGCAGCCTAATTGCAGGGAACTATGGCTACACCTTC
NA | TRBJ2-5 | TRBV4-3 | NA | CASSQEGGGLLQETQYF | TGCGCCAGCAGCCAAGAGGGTGGGGGGCTGCTCCAAGAGACCCAGTACTTC
few | TRBJ1-1 | TRBV5-1 | NA | CASRPFWGTEAFF | TGCGCCAGCAGACCCTTCTGGGGAACTGAAGCTTTCTTT
NA | TRBJ1-6 | TRBV6-5 | NA | CASSYLRASPLHF | TGTGCCAGCAGTTATTTAAGGGCCTCACCCCTCCACTTT
NA | TRBJ2-1 | TRBV12-3/TRBV12-4 | NA | CASRFGGENNEQFF | TGTGCCAGCCGGTTCGGCGGGGAAAACAATGAGCAGTTCTTC
NA | TRBJ2-5 | TRBV28 | TRBD2 | CASSWGLAGAGETQYF | TGTGCCAGCAGTTGGGGATTAGCGGGGGCCGGCGAGACCCAGTACTTC
once | TRBJ2-5 | TRBV20-1 | NA | CSARGRDGETQYF | TGCAGTGCTAGGGGCAGGGACGGAGAGACCCAGTACTTC
NA | TRBJ2-6 | TRBV10-3 | NA | CAISESERSGANVLTF | TGTGCCATCAGTGAGTCCGAGCGCTCTGGGGCCAACGTCCTGACTTTC
few | TRBJ1-1 | TRBV7-2 | NA | CASSLGPRQNFGAFF | TGTGCCAGCAGCTTAGGGCCAAGACAGAACTTTGGGGCTTTCTTT
few | TRBJ1-1 | TRBV9 | NA | CASSHRWGDTEAFF | TGTGCCAGCAGCCACAGGTGGGGGGACACTGAAGCTTTCTTT
NA | TRBJ2-3 | TRBV12-3/TRBV12-4 | NA | CASSGRIAQYF | TGTGCCAGCAGCGGACGAATTGCGCAGTATTTT
many | TRBJ1-2 | TRBV25-1 | NA | CASSEHSGDGYTF | TGTGCCAGCAGTGAACATTCCGGAGATGGCTACACCTTC
NA | TRBJ2-3 | TRBV7-3 | NA | CASQPKWDTQYF | TGTGCCAGCCAGCCGAAATGGGATACGCAGTATTTT